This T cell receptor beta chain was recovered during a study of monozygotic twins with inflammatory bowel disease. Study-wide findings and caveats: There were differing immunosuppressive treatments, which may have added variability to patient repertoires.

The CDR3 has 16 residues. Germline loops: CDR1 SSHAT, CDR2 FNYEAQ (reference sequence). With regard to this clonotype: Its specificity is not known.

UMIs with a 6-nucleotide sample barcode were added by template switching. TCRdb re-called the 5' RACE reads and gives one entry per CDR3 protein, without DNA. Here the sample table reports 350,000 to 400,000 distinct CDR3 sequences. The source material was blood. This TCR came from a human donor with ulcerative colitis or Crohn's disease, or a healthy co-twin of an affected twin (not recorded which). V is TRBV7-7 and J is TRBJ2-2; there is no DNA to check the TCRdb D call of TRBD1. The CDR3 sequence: CASSPGSGTNTGELFF. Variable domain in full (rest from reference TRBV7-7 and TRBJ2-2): GAGVSQSPRYKVTKRGQDVTLRCDPISSHATLYWYQQALGQGPEFLTYFNYEAQPDKSGLPSDRFSAERPEGSISTLTIQRTEQRDSAMYRCASSPGSGTNTGELFFGEGSRLTVL.